This record covers a single T cell receptor beta chain. The antigen is not known. This record comes from a study of Ad26.COV2.S vaccination and SARS-CoV-2 variants. As for the study in general: Ad26.COV2.S shots went into the muscle once or twice, 56 days apart. Study-wide findings and caveats: Possibly, TCR breadth and depth analyses underestimated total T cell responses. In vaccinated individuals, spike-specific CD8+ and CD4+ T cell responses reportedly displayed substantial breadth.

This CDR3 has 17 amino acids. With 5 bases removed from V and 2 bases from J, the gap between germline ends came to 22 bases. The V gene's germline CDR1 is SGHVS and CDR2 FQNEAQ. Repertoires were generated with immunoSEQ multiplex PCR, while TCRdb's copy carries only in-frame clones and drops some. The table lists roughly 510,000 clones, approximately 90% of them singletons. Treatment here: over 15 received Ad26.COV2.S at low or high dose, single or two shots; 5 received placebo; per-sample allocation not given. Samples analyzed were those drawn on day 63 after the first vaccine or placebo injection. Vaccination used an Ad26 vector expressing Wuhan-strain SARS-CoV-2 spike.

The material sequenced was peripheral blood, taken in a trial of Ad26.COV2.S vaccine versus placebo. This chain links TRBV7-8 with TRBJ2-7, with D tentatively TRBD1 (6 bases). The receptor was derived from a person aged 18-65 years who received the Ad26.COV2.S COVID-19 vaccine or a placebo. The CDR3 nucleotides read TGTGCCAGCAGCCTACGAATCACAGGGCTCAACACCTACGAGCAGTACTTC. Its protein is CASSLRITGLNTYEQYF.